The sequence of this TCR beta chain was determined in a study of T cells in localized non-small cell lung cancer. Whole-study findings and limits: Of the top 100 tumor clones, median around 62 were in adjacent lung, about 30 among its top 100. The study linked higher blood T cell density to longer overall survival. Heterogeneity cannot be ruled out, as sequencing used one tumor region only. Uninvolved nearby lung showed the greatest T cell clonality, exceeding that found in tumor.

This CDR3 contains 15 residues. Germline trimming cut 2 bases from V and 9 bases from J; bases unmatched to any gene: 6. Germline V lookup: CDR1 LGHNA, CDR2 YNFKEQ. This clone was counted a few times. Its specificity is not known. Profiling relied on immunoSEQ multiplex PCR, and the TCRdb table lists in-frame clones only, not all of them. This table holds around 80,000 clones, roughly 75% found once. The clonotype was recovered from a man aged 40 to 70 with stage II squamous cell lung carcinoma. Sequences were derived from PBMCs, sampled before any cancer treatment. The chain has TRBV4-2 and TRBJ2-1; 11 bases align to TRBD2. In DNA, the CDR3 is TGTGCCAGCAGCCAACTAGCGGGGGGAGGGGGTGAGCAGTTCTTC. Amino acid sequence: CASSQLAGGGGEQFF.